What follows are 12 T cell receptor beta chains derived from one specimen sequenced in a study of blood T cell repertoires in COVID-19. Measured with immunoSEQ multiplex PCR; TCRdb has only the in-frame clones, and not every one. Counted here are some 320,000 clones, 89% occurring once; the ten biggest clones make up 4% to 6%. Sequencing was carried out using PBMCs or T cells enriched from blood (not recorded which). The receptor set was obtained from a man between 60 and 75 years old who had recovered from COVID-19.

The chain couples TRBV18 to TRBJ1-1, with TRBD1 matching over 9 bases. The CDR3 consists of 18 residues. The trim removed 2 bases at V and 0 bases at J, leaving 10 bases unmatched. Germline CDR1 is KGHSH and CDR2 is LQKENI. In nucleotides, the CDR3 is TGTGCCAGCTCACCAACACGATGGACAGGGGTACTGAACACTGAAGCTTTCTTT. Translated, it gives CASSPTRWTGVLNTEAFF.

The V and J genes are TRBV2 and TRBJ1-5, with TRBD1 identical over 7 bases. This CDR3 is 15 amino acids long. The J segment lost 1 base and the V segment lost 6 bases, leaving 6 bases of the junction unmatched. Germline lookup yields CDR1 SNHLY and CDR2 FYNNEI. This CDR3 is CASRFGQESNQPQHF. The CDR3 DNA follows: TGTGCCAGCAGGTTCGGACAGGAAAGCAATCAGCCCCAGCATTTT.

The chain couples TRBV11-3 to TRBJ2-3; 8 nucleotides align to TRBD2. Trimming cost V 5 bases and J 11 bases; bases outside gene matches: 12. The CDR3 has 14 residues. CDR1 and CDR2 from the germline V gene are SGHNT and YENEEA. CDR3 nucleotides: TGTGCCAGCAGCCTCAGCGGGGGTGGGGGCGAGCAGTATTTT. Translated: CASSLSGGGGEQYF. Together with reference TRBV11-3 and TRBJ2-3, the CDR3 gives the full variable domain: EAGVVQSPRYKIIEKKQPVAFWCNPISGHNTLYWYLQNLGQGPELLIRYENEEAVDDSQLPKDRFSAERLKGVDSTLKIQPAELGDSAVYLCASSLSGGGGEQYFGPGTRLTVL.

This sequence joins TRBV6-1 and TRBJ1-2, with 9 bases fitting TRBD1. CDR1 MNHNS and CDR2 SASEGT come from the germline V gene. The ends lost 3 bases at V and 1 base at J; junction bases unmatched: 3. The CDR3 covers 15 residues. The CDR3 loop reads CASSDPGQGNYGYTF. The DNA of the CDR3 is TGTGCCAGCAGTGATCCGGGACAGGGTAACTATGGCTACACCTTC.

This clone was picked up one time. The gene calls are TRBV28 and TRBJ1-1, with TRBD1 as a possible D gene (6 bases). CDR3 length: 15 residues. The germline V gene encodes CDR1 MDHEN and CDR2 SYDVKM. With 5 bases removed from V and 6 bases from J, the gap between germline ends came to 19 bases. Here the CDR3 reads CASSLHPTGSPEAFF. The CDR3, as DNA: TGTGCCAGCAGTCTTCACCCAACAGGGTCCCCTGAAGCTTTCTTT.

V usage is TRBV7-3 and J usage is TRBJ2-7; the match to TRBD1 covers 7 bases. With V trimmed by 5 bases and J by 5 bases, 6 bases remained unmatched. From germline, CDR1 is SGHTA and CDR2 FQGTGA. The CDR3 contains 13 residues. In DNA form, the CDR3 reads TGTGCCAGCAGCACCAGACAGGGCCACGAGCAGTACTTC. Its protein product is CASSTRQGHEQYF.

V is TRBV6-2 or TRBV6-3 and J is TRBJ1-1; possibly TRBD1 for D (5 bases). CDR3 length: 14 amino acids. The germline V gene encodes CDR1 MNHEY and CDR2 SVGEGT. Trimming took off 5 bases at V and 3 bases at J, with 13 bases between the two ends. In DNA form, the CDR3 reads TGTGCCAGCAGTCCAACGTGGGGGGACACTGAAGCTTTCTTT. It codes for CASSPTWGDTEAFF.

This chain joins TRBV3-1 (or the pseudogene TRBV3-2) and TRBJ1-2, with 10 bases that match TRBD1. Per the germline V gene, CDR1 is LGHDT and CDR2 is YNNKEL (reference sequence). Germline trimming cut 6 bases from V and 6 bases from J; bases unmatched to any gene: 10. This CDR3 region has 15 residues. CDR3 sequence: CASRLQGGTGDGYTF. The CDR3 region has the DNA TGTGCCAGCAGACTCCAGGGAGGGACAGGGGATGGCTACACCTTC.

This clone was counted a single time. V usage is TRBV25-1 and J usage is TRBJ1-5; 8 bases are shared with TRBD1. Germline loops: CDR1 MGHDK, CDR2 SYGVNS. The length of the CDR3 is 13 residues. Trimming removed 6 bases from V and 5 bases from J; junction bases left unmatched: 3. CDR3 residues: CASRGQGHQPQHF. The CDR3 nucleotides read TGTGCCAGCAGAGGACAGGGCCATCAGCCCCAGCATTTT.

The chain combines TRBV5-5 with TRBJ1-4; D is possibly TRBD1 (5 bases). The CDR3 is made up of 16 amino acids. Trimming took off 4 bases at V and 2 bases at J, with 15 bases between the two ends. CDR1 and CDR2 from the germline V gene are SGHKS and YYEKEE (reference sequence). The CDR3: CASSLGRGGTNEKLFF. CDR3 DNA sequence: TGTGCCAGCAGCCTGGGCCGCGGGGGGACTAATGAAAAACTGTTTTTT.

This clone was counted a single time. The V call is TRBV28, the J call TRBJ1-5, with 9 bases fitting TRBD1. The V and J ends lost 5 bases and 6 bases, in that order; junction bases with no gene match: 11. The CDR3 has 16 amino acids. From germline, CDR1 is MDHEN and CDR2 SYDVKM. The CDR3 is CASSTPGQGRFQPQHF. Here the CDR3 DNA reads TGTGCCAGCAGTACGCCGGGACAGGGAAGATTTCAGCCCCAGCATTTT.

The rearrangement joins TRBV19 to TRBJ1-2; 9 bases are shared with TRBD1. Losses at the gene ends were 3 bases for V and 4 bases for J; bases not matched to a gene: 3. From germline, CDR1 is LNHDA and CDR2 SQIVND (reference sequence). The CDR3 consists of 14 residues. The CDR3 region is CASSISGQGYGYTF. In DNA form, the CDR3 reads TGTGCCAGTAGTATTTCGGGACAGGGCTATGGCTACACCTTC.